This T cell receptor (beta chain) comes out of a study of CD8 T cells in Susac syndrome. TEMRA cells were enriched by FACS, while CD8+ and CD4+ T cells were obtained through a negative isolation that was performed magnetically. Germline trimming cut 5 bases from V and 4 bases from J; bases unmatched to any gene: 8. CDR3 size: 16 residues. In germline, CDR1 is SGHVS, CDR2 FQNEAQ. A quantity of roughly 0.5 to 1 ug RNA underwent reverse transcription using random hexamers. TCRdb re-called the immunoSEQ multiplex PCR reads through MiXCR, storing one row per CDR3 protein. The sample includes 150,000 to 200,000 distinct CDR3 sequences, 85% to 95% seen only once; the top ten take 0.15% to 0.2%.

V and J are TRBV7-8 and TRBJ2-3, with 11 bases that match TRBD2. Sequenced: CD8+ T cells from PBMCs. This clonotype was sampled from a human donor with multiple sclerosis. The CDR3 nucleotides are TGTGCCAGCAGCCCAACCTTAGCGGGGGGGGCAGATACGCAGTATTTT. Amino acid sequence: CASSPTLAGGADTQYF.